This T cell receptor beta chain was captured by sequencing in a study of persistence of HIV-infected CD4 T cells. Background on the study: Isolated cells were CMV- and HIV-1 Gag-responding CD4+ T cells.

Cells were stimulated with overlapping HIV-1 Gag 15-mer peptides. CD40L/CD69 double-negative CD45RO-high memory CD4+ T cells were collected. CD4+ T cell counts exceeded 400 cells/uL; CMV serology was positive. Trimming shortened V by 4 bases and J by 4 bases, and 18 bases separated the two germline ends. Germline CDR1 is SGHTA and CDR2 is FQGTGA. The CDR3 runs to 16 residues. Sequencing used immunoSEQ version 4 in survey mode. TCRdb's copy holds only in-frame clones and misses some; the assay was immunoSEQ multiplex PCR. Of about 36,000 clones in the sample, 82% were seen once. For this clone: The antigen is not known.

The rearrangement uses TRBV7-3 and TRBJ2-3; possibly TRBD2 for D (6 bases). The sequence was collected from an adult with HIV. The donor label of this sample is uncertain. The sample was cultured CD4+ T cells from PBMCs, taken from a patient who received antiretroviral therapy. CDR3 DNA sequence: TGTGCCAGCAGCTCCGTTGGGGGGAGGTTAGCAGATACGCAGTATTTT. It specifies CASSSVGGRLADTQYF.